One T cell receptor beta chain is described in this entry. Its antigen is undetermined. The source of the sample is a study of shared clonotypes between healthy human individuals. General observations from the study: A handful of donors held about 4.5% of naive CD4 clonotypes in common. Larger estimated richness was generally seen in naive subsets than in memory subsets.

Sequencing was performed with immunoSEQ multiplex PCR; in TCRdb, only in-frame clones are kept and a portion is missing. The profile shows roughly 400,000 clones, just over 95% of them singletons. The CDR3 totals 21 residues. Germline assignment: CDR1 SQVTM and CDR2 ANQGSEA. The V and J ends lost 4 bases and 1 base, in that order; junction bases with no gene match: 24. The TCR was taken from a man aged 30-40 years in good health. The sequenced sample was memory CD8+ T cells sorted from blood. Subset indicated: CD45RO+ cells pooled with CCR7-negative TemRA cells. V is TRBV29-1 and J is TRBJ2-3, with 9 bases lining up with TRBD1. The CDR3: CSVVPHTGGVRLARGTDTQYF. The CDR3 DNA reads TGCAGCGTTGTGCCACATACAGGGGGCGTTCGGCTAGCCCGAGGCACAGATACGCAGTATTTT.